Shown below are 23 T cell receptor beta chains from a single sample sequenced in a study of cytomegalovirus exposure and HLA in healthy donors. The primer mix had 60 Vbeta and 13 Jbeta primers. Clones were read by immunoSEQ multiplex PCR, and TCRdb kept only the in-frame ones, dropping some. The table has approximately 110,000 clones, around 70% seen once. Sequencing was performed on PBMCs. All receptors come from a woman aged 40 to 55 in good health and CMV-seropositive.

This clone occurred once. The chain combines TRBV6-1 with TRBJ2-7, with 10 nucleotides matching TRBD2. J gave up 2 bases and V 2 bases, and 6 bases lay outside the gene matches. This CDR3 has 16 amino acids. Germline CDR1 is MNHNS and CDR2 is SASEGT. CDR3 in DNA: TGTGCCAGCAGTGAATATAGCGGGGGGCTCCCCTACGAGCAGTACTTC. Its protein is CASSEYSGGLPYEQYF.

The chain joins TRBV6-5 to TRBJ1-1; a weak D match, TRBD1 (5 bases). The CDR3 has 16 residues. V gave up 2 bases and J gave up 3 bases, with 16 bases separating them. The V gene's germline CDR1 is MNHEY and CDR2 SVGAGI. CDR3 in DNA: TGTGCCAGCAGTTACGACAGCCAGCGAGTCTACACTGAAGCTTTCTTT. This codes for CASSYDSQRVYTEAFF.

With regard to this clone: The germline gene is not matched at one end of the junction; a read error may be the cause. The chain recombines TRBV7-7 with TRBJ2-3; possible D gene TRBD2, 6 bases. Germline assignment: CDR1 SSHAT and CDR2 FNYEAQ (reference sequence). The CDR3 has 15 amino acids. CDR3 DNA: TGTGCTAGCAGCCAAACGGGACTTCTGACAGATACGCAGTATTTT. Protein sequence: CASSQTGLLTDTQYF.

The rearrangement uses TRBV30 and TRBJ2-5, with 7 bases matching TRBD1. This CDR3 is built from 14 residues. From germline, CDR1 is GTSNPN and CDR2 SVGIG (reference sequence). V was clipped by 5 bases and J by 1 base; unmatched bases: 7. The CDR3 nucleotides read TGTGCCTGGGAGGCCGGGACAGTCCAAGAGACCCAGTACTTC. Translation gives CAWEAGTVQETQYF.

V and J are TRBV18 and TRBJ1-1; D is ambiguous. V lost 6 bases to trimming and J lost 0 bases, with 14 bases between them. Germline V CDR1 and CDR2: KGHSH, LQKENI. This CDR3 is built from 15 residues. The CDR3 DNA is TGTGCCAGCTCCACCTCGGGGTATCTGAACACTGAAGCTTTCTTT. This codes for CASSTSGYLNTEAFF.

The genes are TRBV4-2 and TRBJ2-7; possibly TRBD2 for D (5 bases). CDR3 length: 15 amino acids. Trimming cost V 0 bases and J 4 bases, with 13 bases left between them. Germline CDR1 is LGHNA and CDR2 is YNFKEQ. The CDR3: CASSQERVWEYEQYF. Written as DNA, the CDR3 is TGTGCCAGCAGCCAAGAGCGGGTCTGGGAGTACGAGCAGTACTTC.

The rearrangement joins TRBV25-1 to TRBJ2-1; 11 positions match TRBD2. This CDR3 has 15 residues. V trimming: 4 bases; J trimming: 7 bases; junction bases outside the gene matches: 6. CDR1 and CDR2 (germline): MGHDK, SYGVNS. In DNA, the CDR3 is TGTGCCAGCAGTGTCCGTACTAGCGGGAGTAATGAGCAGTTCTTC. It codes for CASSVRTSGSNEQFF.

The V and J genes are TRBV7-8 and TRBJ2-7; a possible D gene is TRBD1 (6 bases). CDR1 is SGHVS, CDR2 FQNEAQ, per germline. The CDR3 is made up of 15 amino acids. Trimming removed 5 bases from V and 5 bases from J, with 19 bases in between. CDR3 DNA: TGTGCCAGCAGCCCCCACCTTGAGAGGGGGAACGAGCAGTACTTC. Protein sequence: CASSPHLERGNEQYF.

J is TRBJ1-1 and V is TRBV4-1; D unresolved. The germline V gene encodes CDR1 MGHRA and CDR2 YSYEKL. This CDR3 region has 15 residues. V gave up 4 bases and J gave up 4 bases, with 16 bases separating them. The CDR3 sequence: CASSPRVRESTEAFF. CDR3 coding DNA: TGCGCCAGCAGCCCAAGGGTAAGGGAGAGCACTGAAGCTTTCTTT.

The rearrangement uses TRBV11-3 and TRBJ1-2; 7 bases map to TRBD1. From germline, CDR1 is SGHNT and CDR2 YENEEA. CDR3 length: 15 amino acids. Unmatched junction bases numbered 11, after V lost 4 bases and J lost 6 bases. The CDR3 reads CASSYRQGETDGYTF. CDR3 DNA: TGTGCCAGCAGCTACCGACAGGGAGAGACGGATGGCTACACCTTC. Supplemented by reference TRBV11-3 and TRBJ1-2, the full variable domain reads EAGVVQSPRYKIIEKKQPVAFWCNPISGHNTLYWYLQNLGQGPELLIRYENEEAVDDSQLPKDRFSAERLKGVDSTLKIQPAELGDSAVYLCASSYRQGETDGYTFGSGTRLTVV.

There are a few counts of this clone. The gene calls are TRBV19 and TRBJ2-4; TRBD2 aligns across 7 bases. Per the germline V gene, CDR1 is LNHDA and CDR2 is SQIVND (reference sequence). Losses at the gene ends were 3 bases for V and 1 base for J; bases not matched to a gene: 9. The CDR3 has 17 residues. The CDR3 spells CASSIRGGSGAKNIQYF. DNA of the CDR3: TGTGCCAGTAGTATTCGGGGCGGGAGCGGGGCCAAAAACATTCAGTACTTC.

The genes are TRBV28 and TRBJ2-1; weak D call: TRBD1 (6 bases). V was trimmed by 6 bases and J by 2 bases, leaving 11 bases between them. The CDR3 totals 14 residues. Per the germline V gene, CDR1 is MDHEN and CDR2 is SYDVKM. CDR3 sequence (DNA): TGTGCCAGCAGAACCCAGGGGACCTACAATGAGCAGTTCTTC. Its protein is CASRTQGTYNEQFF.

The chain recombines TRBV2 with TRBJ2-1, with TRBD1 as a possible D gene (5 bases). V gave up 5 bases and J gave up 4 bases, with 9 bases separating them. This CDR3 region has 13 residues. Germline V lookup: CDR1 SNHLY, CDR2 FYNNEI. The CDR3: CASSSTEYNEQFF. CDR3 bases: TGTGCCAGCAGTTCGACAGAATACAATGAGCAGTTCTTC. The variable domain in full, with the rest retrieved from reference TRBV2 and TRBJ2-1, is EPEVTQTPSHQVTQMGQEVILRCVPISNHLYFYWYRQILGQKVEFLVSFYNNEISEKSEIFDDQFSVERPDGSNFTLKIRSTKLEDSAMYFCASSSTEYNEQFFGPGTRLTVL.

The chain carries TRBV5-4 and TRBJ2-1; D is perhaps TRBD2 (6 bases). CDR3 length equals 15 residues. Germline assignment: CDR1 SGHNT and CDR2 YYREEE (reference sequence). V lost 3 bases, J lost 2 bases, and 12 bases lay in between. CDR3 sequence reads: CASSSPLATYNEQFF. CDR3 coding DNA: TGTGCCAGCAGCTCGCCTCTAGCGACCTACAATGAGCAGTTCTTC.

Only a few counts were recorded for this clone. The chain uses TRBV5-1 and TRBJ1-1, with D hard to call. With 2 bases removed from V and 0 bases from J, the gap between germline ends came to 8 bases. Germline loops: CDR1 SGHRS, CDR2 YFSETQ. CDR3 length equals 14 residues. CDR3 region: CASSFEFMNTEAFF. The DNA for the CDR3 is TGCGCCAGCAGCTTTGAGTTTATGAACACTGAAGCTTTCTTT. The variable domain in full, with the rest retrieved from reference TRBV5-1 and TRBJ1-1, is KAGVTQTPRYLIKTRGQQVTLSCSPISGHRSVSWYQQTPGQGLQFLFEYFSETQRNKGNFPGRFSGRQFSNSRSEMNVSTLELGDSALYLCASSFEFMNTEAFFGQGTRLTVV.

V gene TRBV4-1 combines with J gene TRBJ2-7; D might be TRBD2 (5 bases). V shed 1 base and J shed 5 bases, with 18 bases lying between them. Germline V lookup: CDR1 MGHRA, CDR2 YSYEKL. The CDR3 is 16 amino acids. The CDR3 region is CASSQGRLSAHDEQYF. The CDR3 coding sequence is TGCGCCAGCAGCCAAGGGAGACTAAGTGCCCACGACGAGCAGTACTTC.

The chain uses TRBV7-9 and TRBJ2-2, with TRBD2 matching over 7 bases. The trim removed 4 bases at V and 6 bases at J, leaving 17 bases unmatched. CDR3 length: 18 residues. The V gene's germline CDR1 is SEHNR and CDR2 FQNEAQ (reference sequence). The CDR3 DNA follows: TGTGCCAGCAGCTCCTCCGGGACTAAGGGGATCCTGGCCGGGGAGCTGTTTTTT. It yields the protein CASSSSGTKGILAGELFF. Looking up the rest from reference TRBV7-9 and TRBJ2-2 gives the full variable domain: DTGVSQNPRHKITKRGQNVTFRCDPISEHNRLYWYRQTLGQGPEFLTYFQNEAQLEKSRLLSDRFSAERPKGSFSTLEIQRTEQGDSAMYLCASSSSGTKGILAGELFFGEGSRLTVL.

Turning to this clone: The sample contains more than one DNA sequence encoding this CDR3. The V gene is TRBV12-5, the J gene TRBJ2-3, with TRBD2 matching over 7 bases. The germline V gene encodes CDR1 LGHNT and CDR2 FRNRAP. The CDR3 totals 14 residues. Trimming at V came to 6 bases and at J to 3 bases, leaving 6 bases not matched to a gene. CDR3 bases: TGTGCTAGTGGGTGGCGGGAGAGTACAGATACGCAGTATTTT. Encoded protein: CASGWRESTDTQYF. Full variable domain (remainder filled in from reference TRBV12-5 and TRBJ2-3): DARVTQTPRHKVTEMGQEVTMRCQPILGHNTVFWYRQTMMQGLELLAYFRNRAPLDDSGMPKDRFSAEMPDATLATLKIQPSEPRDSAVYFCASGWRESTDTQYFGPGTRLTVL.

The J gene is TRBJ2-1, the V gene TRBV2; 10 nucleotides match TRBD2. Germline V gene data show CDR1 as SNHLY and CDR2 as FYNNEI. Trimming removed 4 bases from V and 9 bases from J; junction bases left unmatched: 6. The CDR3 runs 14 residues. The CDR3 reads CASSVASGSTEQFF. In nucleotides, the CDR3 is TGTGCCAGCAGTGTGGCTAGCGGGAGTACTGAGCAGTTCTTC.

In this sample, this clone turned up a few times. This sequence joins TRBV10-3 and TRBJ1-5, with D maybe TRBD1 (6 bases). V dropped 3 bases and J dropped 4 bases, with 13 bases sitting between them. The CDR3 totals 15 residues. In germline, CDR1 is ENHRY, CDR2 SYGVKD. The CDR3 DNA sequence: TGTGCCATCAGTGATACCAGGGGTAAGAATCAGCCCCAGCATTTT. Protein sequence: CAISDTRGKNQPQHF.

The chain links TRBV18 to TRBJ1-2, with D maybe TRBD1 (5 bases). Deletions cut 5 bases from V and 4 bases from J, with 11 bases between. Germline values: CDR1 KGHSH, CDR2 LQKENI. The length of the CDR3 is 13 residues. The CDR3 sequence is CASSETDGYGYTF. The CDR3 DNA is TGTGCCAGCTCAGAGACAGACGGCTATGGCTACACCTTC.

The V call is TRBV5-1, the J call TRBJ2-1, with 11 bases that match TRBD2. The germline CDR1 and CDR2 sequences are SGHRS and YFSETQ. V dropped 0 bases and J dropped 4; count of bases not matched to a gene: 3. The CDR3 runs to 16 residues. The CDR3 here is CASSLATSGVYNEQFF. The CDR3 nucleotides are TGCGCCAGCAGCTTGGCGACTAGCGGGGTGTACAATGAGCAGTTCTTC.

This clone was recorded once. The chain recombines TRBV6-1 with TRBJ2-2; 7 bases align to TRBD2. The CDR3 is 13 amino acids. Trimming removed 7 bases from V and 7 bases from J; junction bases left unmatched: 6. CDR1 and CDR2 (germline): MNHNS, SASEGT. CDR3 sequence: CASKRGLGGELFF. In DNA, the CDR3 is TGTGCCAGCAAGCGGGGCTTGGGCGGGGAGCTGTTTTTT.